There are many counts of the clone carrying this T cell receptor beta chain. The target antigen is unknown. CDR1 and CDR2 (germline): MNHEY, SVGEGT. The V and J ends lost 0 bases and 2 bases respectively, with 11 bases between them. CDR3 length equals 16 residues. This entry comes from a study of T cells in Graves' hyperthyroidism and ophthalmopathy. General study results and limits: Clonotypes that were expanded in thyroid above 0.001 mostly appeared in blood too.

For ophthalmopathy patients, the Clinical Activity Score was at least 3 and the NOSPECS grade at least 4; duration was under 3 months. What was amplified from RNA transcripts were TCR beta CDR3 regions. First-round RT-PCR of the TCR CDR3 relied on the HTBI primer set. TCRdb redid the calling of the multiplex PCR reads with MiXCR, one entry per CDR3 protein. Counted here are around 250,000 distinct CDR3 sequences, approximately 25% occurring once; the ten biggest clones make up approximately 35%. The V and J genes are TRBV6-2 or TRBV6-3 and TRBJ1-5, with D tentatively TRBD1 (6 bases). The material sequenced was blood. This TCR was recovered from a woman between 40 and 50 years old with Graves' ophthalmopathy. CDR3 protein: CASSYSIRQGNQPQHF. CDR3 nucleotides: TGTGCCAGCAGTTACTCGATAAGACAGGGCAATCAGCCCCAGCATTTT.